These T cell receptor beta chains were read from a single sample in a study of cytomegalovirus exposure and HLA in healthy donors. The data were produced by immunoSEQ multiplex PCR, yet TCRdb's version contains in-frame clones alone and is incomplete. The sample records roughly 120,000 clones, around 62% being singletons. Sequencing was done on a sample of PBMCs. These receptors originate from a woman aged 40-49 years in good health and CMV-seropositive. Each CDR3 is given with its conserved first and last residue. Each record gives: J gene, D gene, V gene, clone size, CDR3 DNA, CDR3 protein. D genes are given only for firm matches. Not every row has a clone size; where given, it reads once, few, many or a size class.

>TRBJ2-7|.|TRBV6-6|.
TGTGCCAGCAGTTACTCCACAGGATACTACGAGCAGTACTTC
CASSYSTGYYEQYF
>TRBJ2-3|.|TRBV14|.
TGTGCCAGCAGCCAAGCTCCAGCGGATAGCACAGATACGCAGTATTTT
CASSQAPADSTDTQYF
>TRBJ2-2|.|TRBV6-6|.
TGTGCCAGCAATCTACAGGGCCCGAACACCGGGGAGCTGTTTTTT
CASNLQGPNTGELFF
>TRBJ1-2|.|TRBV9|.
TGTGCCAGCAGCCCAGGGGTTATCTATGGCTACACCTTC
CASSPGVIYGYTF
>TRBJ2-2|.|TRBV5-8|once
TGTGCCAGCAGCTTGTCGACAGGGAACACCGGGGAGCTGTTTTTT
CASSLSTGNTGELFF
>TRBJ1-4|.|TRBV27|few
TGTGCCAGCAGACTACGGGGGGAAGAAAAACTGTTTTTT
CASRLRGEEKLFF
>TRBJ1-3|TRBD1|TRBV5-1|few
TGCGCCAGCAGCTCTGTCCCGGGACAGGGTCCGCCATATTTT
CASSSVPGQGPPYF
>TRBJ2-3|.|TRBV5-4|.
TGTGCCAGCAGCCCCCTCGGGGGTAGCACAGATACGCAGTATTTT
CASSPLGGSTDTQYF
>TRBJ1-1|.|TRBV5-4|.
TGTGCCAGCAGCCTGGATGCGGGGCGAGAAGCTTTCTTT
CASSLDAGREAFF
>TRBJ2-7|.|TRBV5-6|.
TGTGCCAGCAGCTTGGTGTCCGGTACCTACGAGCAGTACTTC
CASSLVSGTYEQYF
>TRBJ1-3|.|TRBV7-9|.
TGTGCCAGCACCGCCGCGGGGGGCTCTGGAAACACCATATATTTT
CASTAAGGSGNTIYF
>TRBJ1-4|.|TRBV7-2|.
TGTGCCAGCAGCTTCTGGGGCGGGGGGGAAAAACTGTTTTTT
CASSFWGGGEKLFF
>TRBJ2-1|.|TRBV11-1|.
TGTGCCAGCAGCCTCGCTGGTGACGGGAGTCGCGTTGAGCAGTTCTTC
CASSLAGDGSRVEQFF
>TRBJ1-1|.|TRBV29-1|.
TGCAGCGTTGAAGATAGCCCCGACACTGAAGCTTTCTTT
CSVEDSPDTEAFF
>TRBJ2-3|.|TRBV7-6|.
TGTGCCAGCAGCTCCCGGACTTCAGATACGCAGTATTTT
CASSSRTSDTQYF
>TRBJ2-7|.|TRBV6-5|.
TGTGCCAGCAGTTTCGGCGGGGCGTACGAGCAGTACTTC
CASSFGGAYEQYF
>TRBJ1-3|.|TRBV9|.
TGTGCCAGCAGCCCCGGCTCTGGAAACACCATATATTTT
CASSPGSGNTIYF
>TRBJ2-7|TRBD1|TRBV7-9|few
TGTGCCAGCAGTTGGACAGGGAACAACGAGCAGTACTTC
CASSWTGNNEQYF
>TRBJ2-5|TRBD2|TRBV9|.
TGTGCCAGCAGCGTTGGTGGTAGCGGGAGGGAGACCCAGTACTTC
CASSVGGSGRETQYF
>TRBJ2-1|TRBD2|TRBV19|once
TGTGCCAGTAGGACCGGGACTAGCGGGAGCCACAATGAGCAGTTCTTC
CASRTGTSGSHNEQFF
>TRBJ2-1|.|TRBV7-3|.
TGTGCCAGCAGCCTGGGTCGGGACAATGAGCAGTTCTTC
CASSLGRDNEQFF
>TRBJ2-1|TRBD2|TRBV14|.
TGTGCCAGCAGCCGGCAGGCGGGAGTAGGCTACAATGAGCAGTTCTTC
CASSRQAGVGYNEQFF
>TRBJ1-3|.|TRBV5-1|.
TGCGCCAGCAGGCAAGAGGGGGGGCACCAATTCTCTGGAAACACCATATATTTT
CASRQEGGHQFSGNTIYF